One sample yielded the 27 T cell receptor beta chains listed below, sequenced in a study of control samples from healthy donors and cancer patients. Produced via immunoSEQ multiplex PCR; TCRdb's table is partial and in-frame only. The data show approximately 110,000 clones, with roughly nine tenths seen just once and 3.5% to 4.5% held by the top ten. Sequencing was done on a sample of blood. These receptor sequences come from a human donor in good health. The donor label of this sample is uncertain.

As for this clone: One end of the junction varies from germline; a read error may be responsible. This sample includes further DNA sequences coding for the same CDR3. The J gene is TRBJ1-5, the V gene TRBV2, with D uncertain. This CDR3 has 12 amino acids. Germline V gives CDR1 SNHLY, CDR2 FYNNEI. CDR3 sequence (DNA): TGCGCCAGCAGTGAATCCGTAAAGCCCCAGCATTTT. This sequence encodes CASSESVKPQHF. Filled out from reference TRBV2 and TRBJ1-5, the complete variable domain reads EPEVTQTPSHQVTQMGQEVILRCVPISNHLYFYWYRQILGQKVEFLVSFYNNEISEKSEIFDDQFSVERPDGSNFTLKIRSTKLEDSAMYFCASSESVKPQHFGDGTRLSIL.

The chain uses TRBV4-2 and TRBJ2-5; D perhaps matches TRBD2 (7 bases). Trimming left V 3 bases short and J 1 base short, with 12 bases between. CDR1 and CDR2 from the germline V gene are LGHNA and YNFKEQ. The CDR3 has 15 amino acids. The CDR3 coding sequence is TGTGCCAGCAGCCAGGGAGGGGGTGGCCAAGAGACCCAGTACTTC. The encoded protein is CASSQGGGGQETQYF.

This sequence joins TRBV6-5 and TRBJ2-3; a possible D gene is TRBD1 (6 bases). Germline values: CDR1 MNHEY, CDR2 SVGAGI. V lost 5 bases and J lost 8, with 14 bases in between. The CDR3 is made up of 13 amino acids. In nucleotides, the CDR3 is TGTGCCAGCAGTACAGGACAGAGTATTACGCAGTATTTT. Its protein product is CASSTGQSITQYF.

The chain recombines TRBV6-1 with TRBJ1-6; the D gene is possibly TRBD1 (5 bases). The CDR3 extends over 17 amino acids. CDR1 MNHNS and CDR2 SASEGT come from the germline V gene. The germline V and J ends were trimmed by 2 bases and 6 bases, with 17 bases remaining between them. The CDR3 region is CASSEWGPRQGNSPLHF. The CDR3 DNA reads as TGTGCCAGCAGTGAATGGGGTCCGAGGCAGGGTAATTCACCCCTCCACTTT.

V usage is TRBV28 and J usage is TRBJ1-4; D is unresolved. Trimming stripped 6 bases from V and 10 bases from J, with 6 bases between. The germline V gene has CDR1 MDHEN and CDR2 SYDVKM. This CDR3 spans 10 amino acids. The CDR3 DNA follows: TGTGCCAGCAGACAAAGAAAACTGTTTTTT. Translation: CASRQRKLFF. Full variable domain (missing parts from reference TRBV28 and TRBJ1-4): DVKVTQSSRYLVKRTGEKVFLECVQDMDHENMFWYRQDPGLGLRLIYFSYDVKMKEKGDIPEGYSVSREKKERFSLILESASTNQTSMYLCASRQRKLFFGSGTQLSVL.

The V call is TRBV25-1, the J call TRBJ1-1; no definite D call. The CDR3 has 15 amino acids. The V end was cut by 3 bases, the J end by 5 bases, with 16 bases between. Germline V CDR1 and CDR2: MGHDK, SYGVNS. CDR3 bases: TGTGCCAGCAGTGAGCCGCGGACCCCTTTGACTGAAGCTTTCTTT. Amino acid sequence: CASSEPRTPLTEAFF.

This chain connects TRBV7-3 to TRBJ2-1; 7 positions agree with TRBD2. CDR1 and CDR2 from the germline V gene are SGHTA and FQGTGA. The V gene end was trimmed by 6 bases and the J gene end by 7 bases; junction bases not matched to a gene: 15. CDR3 length: 16 residues. The CDR3: CASSLPGEGSSNEQFF. In nucleotides, the CDR3 is TGTGCCAGCAGTCTACCCGGGGAGGGATCTTCTAATGAGCAGTTCTTC.

This sequence joins TRBV3-1 (or the pseudogene TRBV3-2) and TRBJ1-1; the match to TRBD1 covers 10 bases. Germline CDR1 LGHDT, CDR2 YNNKEL (reference sequence). The CDR3 extends over 15 amino acids. Trimming cost V 10 bases and J 1 base; bases outside gene matches: 9. CDR3 in DNA: TGTGCCAAGGGAGACAGGGACAGGGGGAACACTGAAGCTTTCTTT. Protein product: CAKGDRDRGNTEAFF.

The chain links TRBV10-2 to TRBJ1-1; TRBD1 matches 9 bases. Germline V gene sequence: CDR1 WSHSY, CDR2 SAAADI. The CDR3 has 18 amino acids. V lost 6 bases to trimming and J lost 5 bases; unmatched junction nucleotides: 19. Here the CDR3 DNA reads TGCGCCAGCAGCGCCGGGACAGGGAGGGCAGGTATGTTTACTGAAGCTTTCTTT. This translates into CASSAGTGRAGMFTEAFF.

This clone was found once. The chain links TRBV6-6 to TRBJ1-1; D call uncertain. V lost 0 bases to trimming and J lost 1 base, with 6 bases between them. Per the germline V gene, CDR1 is MNHNY and CDR2 is SVGAGI (reference sequence). The CDR3 sequence is 14 residues long. The DNA for the CDR3 is TGTGCCAGCAGTTACTCGCCAGGGAACACTGAAGCTTTCTTT. Amino acids: CASSYSPGNTEAFF.

The chain employs TRBV5-1 and TRBJ1-1; maybe TRBD1 (6 bases). Germline CDR1 reads SGHRS; CDR2 reads YFSETQ. The V end was cut by 0 bases, the J end by 5 bases, with 17 bases between. There are 16 residues in the CDR3. The CDR3 loop reads CASSLGHTRGGTEAFF. In DNA, the CDR3 is TGCGCCAGCAGCTTGGGGCATACCAGGGGCGGGACTGAAGCTTTCTTT.

The V gene is TRBV6-5, the J gene TRBJ1-6; perhaps TRBD1 as D (6 bases). CDR1 and CDR2 from the germline V gene are MNHEY and SVGAGI. V was trimmed by 0 bases and J by 9 bases, leaving 12 bases between them. The CDR3 contains 15 residues. The CDR3 DNA reads as TGTGCCAGCAGTTACTCAGTACAGGGAAGTTCACCCCTCCACTTT. Its protein product is CASSYSVQGSSPLHF.

This sequence joins TRBV19 and TRBJ1-5; 9 bases align to TRBD1. Germline V gene lookup returns CDR1 LNHDA and CDR2 SQIVND (reference sequence). CDR3 length: 16 amino acids. The V and J ends lost 8 bases and 3 bases, in that order; junction bases with no gene match: 11. This CDR3 is CASHVNGDRDNQPQHF. The CDR3 bases are TGTGCCAGTCACGTTAATGGGGACAGGGACAATCAGCCCCAGCATTTT.

The chain uses TRBV18 and TRBJ1-5, with 10 bases identical to TRBD1. Trimming took 3 bases from V and 3 from J; bases not matched to a gene: 2. The germline V gene has CDR1 KGHSH and CDR2 LQKENI. The CDR3 consists of 15 residues. The CDR3 here is CASSPGTGDNQPQHF. In nucleotides, the CDR3 is TGTGCCAGCTCACCCGGGACAGGGGACAATCAGCCCCAGCATTTT.

This chain links TRBV20-1 with TRBJ1-6; D unclear. Germline V CDR1 and CDR2: DFQATT, SNEGSKA (reference sequence). There are 11 residues in the CDR3. V was clipped by 5 bases and J by 16 bases, with 15 bases between them. CDR3 DNA sequence: TGCAGTGCTTCTGACATTGTATCTCTCCACTTT. This gives the protein CSASDIVSLHF.

The gene calls are TRBV19 and TRBJ1-6; D might be TRBD1 (6 bases). The CDR3 runs to 16 residues. Per the germline V gene, CDR1 is LNHDA and CDR2 is SQIVND (reference sequence). V was pared by 5 bases and J by 7 bases, with 18 bases between. This chain's CDR3 is CASSVLRGTRNSPLHF. The CDR3 nucleotides are TGTGCCAGTAGTGTATTGCGGGGGACAAGAAATTCACCCCTCCACTTT.

The rearrangement joins TRBV3-1 (or the pseudogene TRBV3-2) to TRBJ2-5; 8 bases map to TRBD1. The CDR3 covers 15 residues. Germline V gives CDR1 LGHDT, CDR2 YNNKEL (reference sequence). The junction had 9 bases not matched to a gene; V was cut back by 4 bases and J by 5 bases. The CDR3 here is CASSRRQGISETQYF. For the CDR3, the DNA is TGTGCCAGCAGCCGTAGACAGGGGATTTCGGAGACCCAGTACTTC.

J is TRBJ1-4 and V is TRBV5-8; D is unclear. Trimming left V 0 bases short and J 0 bases short, with 6 bases between. Germline V gene sequence: CDR1 SGHTS, CDR2 YDEGEE. This CDR3 has 15 residues. The CDR3 loop is CASSLGGTTNEKLFF. DNA for the CDR3: TGTGCCAGCAGCTTGGGCGGAACAACTAATGAAAAACTGTTTTTT.

As for this clone: Additional DNA sequences in this sample encode the identical CDR3. The chain links TRBV27 to TRBJ2-3; D unresolved. The CDR3 loop spans 13 amino acids. V gave up 2 bases and J gave up 1 base, with 4 bases separating them. Germline assignment: CDR1 MNHEY and CDR2 SMNVEV (reference sequence). CDR3 residues: CASSLRGTDTQYF. CDR3 DNA: TGTGCCAGCAGTTTACGGGGCACAGATACGCAGTATTTT.

V gene TRBV6-1 combines with J gene TRBJ2-3; the D gene could be TRBD1 or TRBD2 (5 bases each). V lost 2 bases and J 5 bases, leaving 17 bases between the germline ends. Germline V lookup: CDR1 MNHNS, CDR2 SASEGT. CDR3 length equals 16 residues. The CDR3 nucleotides are TGTGCCAGCAGTGAACAGGGTGTCGCGGGCGGAGATACGCAGTATTTT. Amino acids: CASSEQGVAGGDTQYF.

This chain links TRBV19 with TRBJ1-5, with 12 bases lining up with TRBD1. Germline trimming cut 5 bases from V and 4 bases from J; bases unmatched to any gene: 15. The CDR3 has 19 residues. The germline gives CDR1 LNHDA, CDR2 SQIVND (reference sequence). CDR3 nucleotides: TGTGCCAGTAGTGTAACGCCGGGACAGGGGGCTTTATGGAATCAGCCCCAGCATTTT. This translates into CASSVTPGQGALWNQPQHF. Combining the CDR3 with reference TRBV19 and TRBJ1-5 gives the whole variable domain DGGITQSPKYLFRKEGQNVTLSCEQNLNHDAMYWYRQDPGQGLRLIYYSQIVNDFQKGDIAEGYSVSREKKESFPLTVTSAQKNPTAFYLCASSVTPGQGALWNQPQHFGDGTRLSIL.

A single count supports this clone. The gene calls are TRBV3-1 (or the pseudogene TRBV3-2) and TRBJ2-2; TRBD2 agrees at 12 bases. The CDR3 is 18 amino acids. V was pared by 1 base and J by 0 bases, with 3 bases of the junction left unmatched. The germline gives CDR1 LGHDT, CDR2 YNNKEL (reference sequence). CDR3 coding DNA: TGTGCCAGCAGCCAAGGACTAGCGGGGGCCACGAACACCGGGGAGCTGTTTTTT. Translation gives CASSQGLAGATNTGELFF.

This clone was counted only a few times. This chain uses TRBV6-6 with TRBJ1-1; D perhaps matches TRBD1 (5 bases). Trimming stripped 3 bases from V and 3 bases from J, with 11 bases between. The CDR3 length is 14 residues. Germline loops: CDR1 MNHNY, CDR2 SVGAGI (reference sequence). The CDR3: CASSYTSGDTEAFF. CDR3 nucleotide sequence: TGTGCCAGCAGTTATACGTCGGGGGACACTGAAGCTTTCTTT.

The chain recombines TRBV7-9 with TRBJ2-3, with D tentatively TRBD1 or TRBD2 (5 bases each). Germline-derived CDR1 and CDR2 are SEHNR and FQNEAQ (reference sequence). This CDR3 has 15 residues. Trimming stripped 3 bases from V and 5 bases from J, with 15 bases between. CDR3 nucleotide sequence: TGTGCCAGCAGCTTTAGGGAGACAGCTCGAGATACGCAGTATTTT. Translated, it gives CASSFRETARDTQYF.

V is TRBV5-4 and J is TRBJ2-2; D is perhaps TRBD2 (5 bases). Trimming took 2 bases from V and 5 from J, leaving 7 bases between them. Germline V gives CDR1 SGHNT, CDR2 YYREEE (reference sequence). This CDR3 region has 13 residues. The CDR3 region is CASSFPGTGELFF. In nucleotides, the CDR3 is TGTGCCAGCAGCTTCCCGGGGACCGGGGAGCTGTTTTTT.

The chain carries TRBV19 and TRBJ1-1; 7 nucleotides agree with TRBD1. Trimming removed 5 bases from V and 8 bases from J; junction bases left unmatched: 5. The CDR3 contains 12 residues. Germline-derived CDR1 and CDR2 are LNHDA and SQIVND (reference sequence). This chain's CDR3 is CASSPGTAEAFF. CDR3 nucleotides: TGTGCCAGTAGTCCCGGGACAGCGGAAGCTTTCTTT.

The chain links TRBV27 to TRBJ2-6, with 10 positions matching TRBD1. CDR3 size: 18 residues. CDR1 is MNHEY and CDR2 is SMNVEV in the germline V gene (reference sequence). The V gene end was trimmed by 5 bases and the J gene end by 2 bases; junction bases not matched to a gene: 9. CDR3 amino acids: CASSRRTGGITGANVLTF. CDR3 nucleotides: TGTGCCAGCAGTAGGAGGACAGGGGGGATAACTGGGGCCAACGTCCTGACTTTC. The whole variable domain, filled in from reference TRBV27 and TRBJ2-6, reads EAQVTQNPRYLITVTGKKLTVTCSQNMNHEYMSWYRQDPGLGLRQIYYSMNVEVTDKGDVPEGYKVSRKEKRNFPLILESPSPNQTSLYFCASSRRTGGITGANVLTFGAGSRLTVL.